The rows below give T cell receptor beta chains drawn from one sample of a study of regulatory T cells. The protocol was immunoSEQ multiplex PCR, while the TCRdb copy is restricted to in-frame clones and leaves out a portion. The data hold some 21,000 clones, with 93% observed a single time. The sequenced material came from CD8+ T cells sorted from blood. The receptor set was obtained from a child aged 2 to 10 with CD3G deficiency. CDR3s include the opening cysteine and the closing phenylalanine or tryptophan. Fields, in order: V gene, D gene, clone size, J gene, CDR3 DNA, CDR3 protein. A D gene is named only where the DNA matches it firmly. The size field is filled for only some rows; it gives once, few, many or a size class.

V gene: TRBV28
D gene: -
clone size: -
J gene: TRBJ2-2
CDR3 DNA: TGTGCCAGCAGTTTTACCGGCTTTACGAACACCGGGGAGCTGTTTTTT
CDR3 protein: CASSFTGFTNTGELFF

V gene: TRBV5-1
D gene: TRBD1
clone size: -
J gene: TRBJ2-7
CDR3 DNA: TGCGCCAGCAGCTTGGGCACAGGGGGCACTGGATACGAGCAGTACTTC
CDR3 protein: CASSLGTGGTGYEQYF

V gene: TRBV7-2
D gene: -
clone size: -
J gene: TRBJ2-7
CDR3 DNA: TGTGCCAGCAGTTTCGGACGTACCTACGAGCAGTACTTC
CDR3 protein: CASSFGRTYEQYF

V gene: TRBV28
D gene: -
clone size: -
J gene: TRBJ2-5
CDR3 DNA: TGTGCCAGCAGTTTTGGCGACAGCGAACAAGAGACCCAGTACTTC
CDR3 protein: CASSFGDSEQETQYF

V gene: TRBV28
D gene: TRBD2
clone size: -
J gene: TRBJ2-7
CDR3 DNA: TGTGCCAGCAGGCCGGTAGCGGGAGAACCCTACGAGCAGTACTTC
CDR3 protein: CASRPVAGEPYEQYF

V gene: TRBV13
D gene: -
clone size: -
J gene: TRBJ2-3
CDR3 DNA: TGTGCCAGCAGCTCGCGGGAAGCAGATACGCAGTATTTT
CDR3 protein: CASSSREADTQYF

V gene: TRBV28
D gene: TRBD2
clone size: -
J gene: TRBJ2-3
CDR3 DNA: TGTGCCAGCAGTTTAGGACAGACTAGCGGGGTCACAGATACGCAGTATTTT
CDR3 protein: CASSLGQTSGVTDTQYF

V gene: TRBV28
D gene: -
clone size: -
J gene: TRBJ2-1
CDR3 DNA: TGTGCCAGCAGTTCCCCACCCACAGGCAATGAGCAGTTCTTC
CDR3 protein: CASSSPPTGNEQFF

V gene: TRBV6-1
D gene: -
clone size: -
J gene: TRBJ1-2
CDR3 DNA: TGTGCCAGCATTCGACACGGTCGAGACTATGGCTACACCTTC
CDR3 protein: CASIRHGRDYGYTF

V gene: TRBV6-1
D gene: TRBD2
clone size: -
J gene: TRBJ2-7
CDR3 DNA: TGTGCCAGCAGTGATGTAGCGGGAGGGGTGCAGTACTTC
CDR3 protein: CASSDVAGGVQYF

V gene: TRBV7-9
D gene: TRBD2
clone size: -
J gene: TRBJ2-5
CDR3 DNA: TGTGCCAGCACTGGTCGACTAGCGGGAGCCCAAGAGACCCAGTACTTC
CDR3 protein: CASTGRLAGAQETQYF

V gene: TRBV28
D gene: TRBD2
clone size: once
J gene: TRBJ2-7
CDR3 DNA: TGTGCCAGCAGCCGTCCCGGGACTAGAATCCACGAGCAGTACTTC
CDR3 protein: CASSRPGTRIHEQYF

V gene: TRBV28
D gene: -
clone size: -
J gene: TRBJ1-5
CDR3 DNA: TGTGCCAGCAGCGCAGGAGATATCAAACCCCAGCATTTT
CDR3 protein: CASSAGDIKPQHF

V gene: TRBV6-1
D gene: -
clone size: -
J gene: TRBJ2-7
CDR3 DNA: TGTGCCAGTGCCCTTTTCGGGGACGAGCAGTACTTC
CDR3 protein: CASALFGDEQYF

V gene: TRBV11-2
D gene: -
clone size: -
J gene: TRBJ2-7
CDR3 DNA: TGTGCCAGCAGCTTGTGGCGCCGGGACAAAGGGCCCTACGAGCAGTACTTC
CDR3 protein: CASSLWRRDKGPYEQYF

V gene: TRBV6-1
D gene: -
clone size: -
J gene: TRBJ2-7
CDR3 DNA: TGTGCCAGCGGGCAGGTGACCCCCTACGAGCAGTACTTC
CDR3 protein: CASGQVTPYEQYF

V gene: TRBV7-9
D gene: -
clone size: -
J gene: TRBJ1-4
CDR3 DNA: TGTGCCAGCAGCTTCGGACCCAATGAAAAACTGTTTTTT
CDR3 protein: CASSFGPNEKLFF

V gene: TRBV6-1
D gene: -
clone size: -
J gene: TRBJ2-1
CDR3 DNA: TGTGCCAGCAGTGAACCCCCCGTCGCTGAGCAGTTCTTC
CDR3 protein: CASSEPPVAEQFF

V gene: TRBV27
D gene: TRBD1
clone size: -
J gene: TRBJ2-3
CDR3 DNA: TGTGCCAGCAGTTTAACAGGGACAGGGGGATACAATACGCAGTATTTT
CDR3 protein: CASSLTGTGGYNTQYF

V gene: TRBV28
D gene: TRBD2
clone size: -
J gene: TRBJ2-1
CDR3 DNA: TGTGCCAGCAGTTTAGTAAATACCGGGACTAGCGGCTACAATGAGCAGTTCTTC
CDR3 protein: CASSLVNTGTSGYNEQFF

V gene: TRBV28
D gene: TRBD1
clone size: -
J gene: TRBJ2-7
CDR3 DNA: TGTGCCAGCAGTCCCGACAGGGTAATCCACGAGCAGTACTTC
CDR3 protein: CASSPDRVIHEQYF

V gene: TRBV28
D gene: TRBD1
clone size: -
J gene: TRBJ1-2
CDR3 DNA: TGTGCCAGCAGTTTCGGCAGGGGGAATGATAACTATGGCTACACCTTC
CDR3 protein: CASSFGRGNDNYGYTF

V gene: TRBV7-9
D gene: -
clone size: -
J gene: TRBJ2-7
CDR3 DNA: TGTGCCAGCAGCCCGGCGGGCTCCACGGGCGAGCAGTACTTC
CDR3 protein: CASSPAGSTGEQYF

V gene: TRBV5-1
D gene: -
clone size: once
J gene: TRBJ2-2
CDR3 DNA: TGCGCCAGCAGCTCGACAGACACCGGGGAGCTGTTTTTT
CDR3 protein: CASSSTDTGELFF